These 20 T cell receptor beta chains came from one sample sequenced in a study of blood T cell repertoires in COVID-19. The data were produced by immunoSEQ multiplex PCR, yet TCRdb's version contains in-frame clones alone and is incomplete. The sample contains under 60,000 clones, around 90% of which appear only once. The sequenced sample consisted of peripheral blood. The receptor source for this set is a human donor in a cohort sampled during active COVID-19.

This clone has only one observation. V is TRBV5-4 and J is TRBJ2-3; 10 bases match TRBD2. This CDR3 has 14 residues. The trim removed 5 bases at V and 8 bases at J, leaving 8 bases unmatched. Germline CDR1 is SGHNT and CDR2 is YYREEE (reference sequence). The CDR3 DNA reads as TGTGCCAGCAGTAAGCGGGAGGGCCTTGTTACGCAGTATTTT. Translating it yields CASSKREGLVTQYF.

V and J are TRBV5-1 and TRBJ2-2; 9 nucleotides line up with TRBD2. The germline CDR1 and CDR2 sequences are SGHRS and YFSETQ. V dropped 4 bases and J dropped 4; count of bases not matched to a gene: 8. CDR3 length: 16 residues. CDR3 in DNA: TGCGCCAGCAGCGGTGGACTAGCGTTTGTCACCGGGGAGCTGTTTTTT. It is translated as CASSGGLAFVTGELFF.

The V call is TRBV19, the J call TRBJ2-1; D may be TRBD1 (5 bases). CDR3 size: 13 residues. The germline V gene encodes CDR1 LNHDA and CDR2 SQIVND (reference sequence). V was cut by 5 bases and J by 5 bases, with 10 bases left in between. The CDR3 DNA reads TGTGCCAGTAGTTCACGACAGCACAATGAGCAGTTCTTC. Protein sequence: CASSSRQHNEQFF.

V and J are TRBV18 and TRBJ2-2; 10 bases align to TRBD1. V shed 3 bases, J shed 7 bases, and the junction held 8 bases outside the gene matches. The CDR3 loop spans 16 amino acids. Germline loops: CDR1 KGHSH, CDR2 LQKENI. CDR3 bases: TGTGCCAGCTCACCTCTTGGGACAGGGGACGGCGGGGAGCTGTTTTTT. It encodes CASSPLGTGDGGELFF.

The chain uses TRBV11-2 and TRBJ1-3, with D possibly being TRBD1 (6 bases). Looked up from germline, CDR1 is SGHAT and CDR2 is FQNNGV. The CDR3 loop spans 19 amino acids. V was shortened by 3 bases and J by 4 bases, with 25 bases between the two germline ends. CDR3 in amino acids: CASSFYLWPTGSAGNTIYF. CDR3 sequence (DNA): TGTGCCAGCAGCTTCTACCTGTGGCCCACAGGGTCAGCCGGAAACACCATATATTTT.

In nucleotides, the CDR3 is TGTGCCAGCAGTCCCTCCGGGTCGTCGTATGGCTACACCTTC. Translated, it gives CASSPSGSSYGYTF. The chain carries TRBV28 and TRBJ1-2; D unresolved. The CDR3 length is 14 residues. V lost 5 bases and J 5 bases, leaving 15 bases between the germline ends. The germline V gene encodes CDR1 MDHEN and CDR2 SYDVKM.

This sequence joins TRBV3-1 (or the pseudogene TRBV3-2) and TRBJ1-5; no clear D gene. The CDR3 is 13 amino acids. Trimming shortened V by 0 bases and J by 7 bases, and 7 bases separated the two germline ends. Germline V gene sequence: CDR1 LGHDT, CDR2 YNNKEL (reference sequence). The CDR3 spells CASSQDGRQPQHF. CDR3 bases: TGTGCCAGCAGCCAAGATGGGCGACAGCCCCAGCATTTT.

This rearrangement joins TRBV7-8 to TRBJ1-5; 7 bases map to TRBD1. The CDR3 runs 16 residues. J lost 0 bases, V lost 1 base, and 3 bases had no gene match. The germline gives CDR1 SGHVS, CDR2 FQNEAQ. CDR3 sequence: CASSLDRGNSNQPQHF. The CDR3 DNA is TGTGCCAGCAGCTTAGACAGGGGTAATAGCAATCAGCCCCAGCATTTT.

CDR3 coding DNA: TGTGCCAGCAGCTCCGGGACTAGGCGTTTGGGAGAGCAGTTCTTC. The encoded protein is CASSSGTRRLGEQFF. This sequence joins TRBV5-4 and TRBJ2-1; 8 positions match TRBD2. Germline-derived CDR1 and CDR2 are SGHNT and YYREEE (reference sequence). The ends lost 3 bases at V and 10 bases at J; junction bases unmatched: 12. The CDR3 length is 15 residues.

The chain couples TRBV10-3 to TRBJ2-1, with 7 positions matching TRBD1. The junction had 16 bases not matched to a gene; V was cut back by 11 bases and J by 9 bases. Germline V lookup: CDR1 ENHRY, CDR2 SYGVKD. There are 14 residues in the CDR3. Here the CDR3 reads CAADREGAQGEQFF. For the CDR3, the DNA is TGTGCCGCAGATCGCGAGGGGGCGCAGGGTGAGCAGTTCTTC.

The CDR3 bases are TGTGCCAGCTCTCGACGACAGGGCGGCTACTCCTACAATGAGCAGTTCTTC. It codes for CASSRRQGGYSYNEQFF. The V call is TRBV18, the J call TRBJ2-1, with 7 bases fitting TRBD1. Germline CDR1 KGHSH, CDR2 LQKENI. This CDR3 has 17 residues. The junction had 11 bases not matched to a gene; V was cut back by 6 bases and J by 0 bases.

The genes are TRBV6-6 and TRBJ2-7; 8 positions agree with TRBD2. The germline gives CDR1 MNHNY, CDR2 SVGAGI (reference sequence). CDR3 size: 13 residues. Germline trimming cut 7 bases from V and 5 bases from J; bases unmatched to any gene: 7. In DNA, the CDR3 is TGTGCCAGCATGAAGCGGGAGTCCCACGAGCAGTACTTC. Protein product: CASMKRESHEQYF.

The CDR3 loop is CAISVSAGVPDTQYF. The CDR3 DNA follows: TGTGCCATCAGTGTCTCAGCGGGAGTCCCAGATACGCAGTATTTT. V usage is TRBV10-3 and J usage is TRBJ2-3, with 8 bases lining up with TRBD2. The V gene's germline CDR1 is ENHRY and CDR2 SYGVKD. J gave up 4 bases and V 4 bases, and 7 bases lay outside the gene matches. This CDR3 is built from 15 residues.

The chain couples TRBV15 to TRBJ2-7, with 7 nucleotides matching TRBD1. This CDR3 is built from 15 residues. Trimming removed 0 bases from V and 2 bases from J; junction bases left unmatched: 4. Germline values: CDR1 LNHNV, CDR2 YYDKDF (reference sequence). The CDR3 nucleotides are TGTGCCACCAGCAGAGAAAGGGGACAGCCCTACGAGCAGTACTTC. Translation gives CATSRERGQPYEQYF.

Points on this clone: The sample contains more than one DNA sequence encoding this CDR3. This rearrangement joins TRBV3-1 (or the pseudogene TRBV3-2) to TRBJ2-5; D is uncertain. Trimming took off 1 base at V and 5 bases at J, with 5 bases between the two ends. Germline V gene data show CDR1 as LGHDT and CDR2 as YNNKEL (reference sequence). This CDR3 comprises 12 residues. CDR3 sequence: CASSQGRETQYF. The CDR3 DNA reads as TGTGCCAGCAGCCAAGGTCGGGAGACCCAGTACTTC.

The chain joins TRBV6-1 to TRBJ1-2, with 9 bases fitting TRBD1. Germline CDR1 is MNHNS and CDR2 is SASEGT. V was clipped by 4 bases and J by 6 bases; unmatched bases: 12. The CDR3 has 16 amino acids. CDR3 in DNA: TGTGCCAGCAGTGTCCGGAACAGGGGGCAATGGGATGGCTACACCTTC. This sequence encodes CASSVRNRGQWDGYTF.

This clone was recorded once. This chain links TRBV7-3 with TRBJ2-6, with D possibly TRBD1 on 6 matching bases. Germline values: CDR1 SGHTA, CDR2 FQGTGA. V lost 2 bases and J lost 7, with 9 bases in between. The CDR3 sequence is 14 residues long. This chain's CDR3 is CASSLGQSANVLTF. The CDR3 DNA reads TGTGCCAGCAGCTTAGGACAGTCCGCCAACGTCCTGACTTTC. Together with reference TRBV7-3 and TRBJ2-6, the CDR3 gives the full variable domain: GAGVSQTPSNKVTEKGKYVELRCDPISGHTALYWYRQSLGQGPEFLIYFQGTGAADDSGLPNDRFFAVRPEGSVSTLKIQRTERGDSAVYLCASSLGQSANVLTFGAGSRLTVL.

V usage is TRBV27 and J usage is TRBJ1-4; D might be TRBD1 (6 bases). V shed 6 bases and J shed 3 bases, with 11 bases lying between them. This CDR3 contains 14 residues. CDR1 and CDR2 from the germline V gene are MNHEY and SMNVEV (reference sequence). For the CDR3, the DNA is TGTGCCAGCAGCCCTACAGGGTCTAATGAAAAACTGTTTTTT. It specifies CASSPTGSNEKLFF.

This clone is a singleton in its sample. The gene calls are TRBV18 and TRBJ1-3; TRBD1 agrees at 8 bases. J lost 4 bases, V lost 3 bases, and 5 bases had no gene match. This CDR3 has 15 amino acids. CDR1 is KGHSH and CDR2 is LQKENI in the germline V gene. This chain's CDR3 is CASSPQGALGNTIYF. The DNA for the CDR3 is TGTGCCAGCTCACCCCAGGGGGCTCTCGGAAACACCATATATTTT.

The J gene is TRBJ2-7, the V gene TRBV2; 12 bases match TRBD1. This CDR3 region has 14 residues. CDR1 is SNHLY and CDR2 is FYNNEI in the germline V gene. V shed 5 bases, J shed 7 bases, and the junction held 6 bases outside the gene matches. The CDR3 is CASSRGQGAGEQYF. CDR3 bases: TGTGCCAGCAGTCGGGGACAGGGGGCGGGGGAGCAGTACTTC.